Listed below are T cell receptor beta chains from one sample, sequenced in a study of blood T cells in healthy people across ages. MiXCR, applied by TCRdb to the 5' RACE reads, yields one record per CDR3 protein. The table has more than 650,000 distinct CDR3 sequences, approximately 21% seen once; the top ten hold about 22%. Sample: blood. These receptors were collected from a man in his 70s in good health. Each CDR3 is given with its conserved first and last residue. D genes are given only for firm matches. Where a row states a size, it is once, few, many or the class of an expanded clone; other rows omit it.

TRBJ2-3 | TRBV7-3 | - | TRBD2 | TGTGCCAGCAGCCTCCTAGCGGGACAGATATCTAGCACAGATACGCAGTATTTT | CASSLLAGQISSTDTQYF
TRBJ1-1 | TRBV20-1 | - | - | TGCAGTGCTAGAGACGGGACGTGGAACACTGAAGCTTTCTTT | CSARDGTWNTEAFF
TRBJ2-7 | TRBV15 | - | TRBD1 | TGTGCCACCAGCAAAGGACAGGTCGTTCGCGAGCAGTACTTC | CATSKGQVVREQYF
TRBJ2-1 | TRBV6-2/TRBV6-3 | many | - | TGTGCCAGCAGTCAGCGCTCCTCCTACAATGAGCAGTTCTTC | CASSQRSSYNEQFF
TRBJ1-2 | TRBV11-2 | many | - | TGTGCCAGCAGCTTAACACACAGAGAGAATGGCTACACCTTC | CASSLTHRENGYTF
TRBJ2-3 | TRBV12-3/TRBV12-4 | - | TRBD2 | TGTGCCAGCAGGTCCTCCTCACTGGGACTAGCGGGGGGGCCTAGCACAGATACGCAGTATTTT | CASRSSSLGLAGGPSTDTQYF
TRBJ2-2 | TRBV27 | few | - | TGTGCCAGCAGTTCAAGACTCCTCCCCGGGGAGCTGTTTTTT | CASSSRLLPGELFF
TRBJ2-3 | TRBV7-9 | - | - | TGTGCCAGCAGCTTATTTGGGACCGGAGATGGGGCAGATACGCAGTATTTT | CASSLFGTGDGADTQYF
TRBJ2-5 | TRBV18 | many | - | TGTGCCAGCTCACCGTACCAAGAGACCCAGTACTTC | CASSPYQETQYF
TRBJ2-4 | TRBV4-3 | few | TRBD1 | TGCGCCAGCAGCCAAATACAGGGGGCGAAAAACATTCAGTACTTC | CASSQIQGAKNIQYF
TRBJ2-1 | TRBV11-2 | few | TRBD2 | TGTGCCAGCAGCCATACACTAGCGGGAGGATACAATGAGCAGTTCTTC | CASSHTLAGGYNEQFF
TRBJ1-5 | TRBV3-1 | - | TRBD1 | TGTGCCAGCAGCTTTACAGGGGATCAGCCCCAGCATTTT | CASSFTGDQPQHF
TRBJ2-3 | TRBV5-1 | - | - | TGCGCCAGCAGCTTAAGCGAGCATACGCAGTATTTT | CASSLSEHTQYF
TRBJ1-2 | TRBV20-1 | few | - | TGCAGTGCCGGGCGGGAAGGTGGCTACACCTTC | CSAGREGGYTF
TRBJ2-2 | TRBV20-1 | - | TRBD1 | TGCAGTGCTAGACACCGGGACAGGGGACGGAGCACCGGGGAGCTGTTTTTT | CSARHRDRGRSTGELFF
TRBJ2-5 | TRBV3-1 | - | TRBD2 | TGTGCCAGCAGCCAAGATAGGGCTAGCGGGGTAGAGACCCAGTACTTC | CASSQDRASGVETQYF
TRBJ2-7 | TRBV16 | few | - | TGTGCCAGCAGCCAGCCCGGGACCTACGAGCAGTACTTC | CASSQPGTYEQYF
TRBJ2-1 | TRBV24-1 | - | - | TGTGCCACCAGTGATCCCTCGAGGGGGGAGAGTGAGCAGTTCTTC | CATSDPSRGESEQFF
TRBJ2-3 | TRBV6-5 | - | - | TGTGCCAGCAGTTACTCGACGAAGAACACAGATACGCAGTATTTT | CASSYSTKNTDTQYF
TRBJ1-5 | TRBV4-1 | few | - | TGCGCCAGCAGCCGGGGCGACGGGGCAGATCAGCCCCAGCATTTT | CASSRGDGADQPQHF
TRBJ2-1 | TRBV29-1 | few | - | TGCAGCGTTGAAGCGAACAACCTTGGCGATGAGCAGTTCTTC | CSVEANNLGDEQFF
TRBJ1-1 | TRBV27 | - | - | TGTGCCAGCAGTTTATCGTTTTGGGGTAGCACTGAAGCTTTCTTT | CASSLSFWGSTEAFF
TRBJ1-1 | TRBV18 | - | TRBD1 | TGTGCCAGCTCACCACCGACAGGGATGCACACTGAAGCTTTCTTT | CASSPPTGMHTEAFF
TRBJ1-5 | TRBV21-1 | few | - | TGTGCCAGCAGCAAACAGAGGGGGACGTTTGCCTATAGCAATCAGCCCCAGCATTTT | CASSKQRGTFAYSNQPQHF
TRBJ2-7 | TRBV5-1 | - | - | TGCGCCAGCAGCTTGGAACAGTTCTCCTACGAGCAGTACTTC | CASSLEQFSYEQYF
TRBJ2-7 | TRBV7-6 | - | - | TGTGCCAGCAGCTTATTTGGGCGTTACGAGCAGTACTTC | CASSLFGRYEQYF
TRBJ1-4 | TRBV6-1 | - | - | TGTGCCAGCAGTGAATGGGCGTTACTGGGAAAACTGTTTTTT | CASSEWALLGKLFF